The entry that follows covers one TCR beta chain sequence. The sample belongs to a study of cytomegalovirus exposure and HLA in healthy donors. The CDR3 has 13 residues. Germline CDR1 LGHNA, CDR2 YSLEER. Trimming took off 0 bases at V and 9 bases at J, with 9 bases between the two ends. Measured with immunoSEQ multiplex PCR; TCRdb has only the in-frame clones, and not every one. In the table there are some 320,000 clones, about 90% of which are singletons. The source material was PBMCs. This receptor was obtained from a woman in her 30s in good health and CMV-seropositive. The chain has TRBV4-3 and TRBJ2-1, with D hard to call. The CDR3 DNA reads TGCGCCAGCAGCCAAGATCTGGTAGGTGAGCAGTTCTTC. Translation: CASSQDLVGEQFF.